The next 11 T cell receptor beta chains were all read from a single sample in a study of OX40 agonist ivuxolimab in advanced cancers. The table came from immunoSEQ multiplex PCR; TCRdb's copy has only in-frame clones and leaves some out. The sample consists of some 14,000 clones, over 75% of them appearing once. Sequences were derived from CD4+ or CD8+ T cells sorted from blood, sampled in a trial of the OX40 agonist ivuxolimab. The receptors stem from an adult with an advanced solid tumor such as melanoma, head and neck, liver or kidney cancer.

The chain employs TRBV7-2 and TRBJ2-1; TRBD2 might be the D (6 bases). Germline V gene data show CDR1 as SGHTA and CDR2 as FQGNSA. CDR3 length: 12 amino acids. V was cut by 10 bases and J by 4 bases, with 11 bases left in between. This chain's CDR3 is CATSGGYNEQFF. The CDR3 DNA is TGTGCCACCTCTGGAGGGTACAATGAGCAGTTCTTC.

The chain's CDR3 is CASSYGPEKLFF. In DNA, the CDR3 is TGTGCCAGCAGTTACGGTCCGGAAAAACTGTTTTTT. The chain combines TRBV6-6 with TRBJ1-4; D call uncertain. The ends were cut back, 2 bases at V and 8 bases at J, with 6 bases in the middle. The CDR3 totals 12 residues. Germline V CDR1 and CDR2: MNHNY, SVGAGI (reference sequence).

This chain joins TRBV10-2 and TRBJ1-2; possible D gene TRBD1, 5 bases. Trimming stripped 6 bases from V and 1 base from J, with 6 bases between. There are 12 residues in the CDR3. CDR1 and CDR2 from the germline V gene are WSHSY and SAAADI. The CDR3 is CASSRDNYGYTF. The CDR3 DNA follows: TGCGCCAGCAGCAGGGATAACTATGGCTACACCTTC.

This clone was detected only once. Additional DNA sequences in this sample encode the identical CDR3. CDR3 sequence reads: CASSLEAGGLYNEQFF. The CDR3 bases are TGTGCCAGCAGCTTAGAGGCGGGAGGACTATACAATGAGCAGTTCTTC. The chain carries TRBV7-8 and TRBJ2-1; 8 nucleotides agree with TRBD2. Unmatched junction bases numbered 6, after V lost 1 base and J lost 4 bases. CDR3 length equals 16 residues. The germline V gene has CDR1 SGHVS and CDR2 FQNEAQ.

The genes are TRBV7-8 and TRBJ1-1; no definite D call. The CDR3 runs 13 residues. Germline-derived CDR1 and CDR2 are SGHVS and FQNEAQ. V gave up 4 bases and J gave up 3 bases, with 9 bases separating them. The DNA of the CDR3 is TGTGCCAGCAGCTGGACGGAGTACACTGAAGCTTTCTTT. Encoded protein: CASSWTEYTEAFF.

The rearrangement uses TRBV28 and TRBJ2-7; no clear D. The V end was cut by 6 bases, the J end by 4 bases, with 7 bases between. Germline CDR1 MDHEN, CDR2 SYDVKM. The CDR3 loop spans 11 amino acids. CDR3 DNA: TGTGCCAGCAGCCCCGGTTACGAGCAGTACTTC. The encoded protein is CASSPGYEQYF. The whole variable domain, filled in from reference TRBV28 and TRBJ2-7, reads DVKVTQSSRYLVKRTGEKVFLECVQDMDHENMFWYRQDPGLGLRLIYFSYDVKMKEKGDIPEGYSVSREKKERFSLILESASTNQTSMYLCASSPGYEQYFGPGTRLTVT.

The V call is TRBV27, the J call TRBJ2-1, with 7 bases identical to TRBD1. Germline CDR1 MNHEY, CDR2 SMNVEV (reference sequence). The CDR3 covers 16 residues. V lost 6 bases, J lost 7 bases, and 15 bases stayed unmatched. CDR3 nucleotide sequence: TGTGCCAGCAGCCCCCCCGGGACAGCCCGGTGGAATGAGCAGTTCTTC. It encodes CASSPPGTARWNEQFF.

The V and J genes are TRBV6-1 and TRBJ1-2; D is possibly TRBD1 (6 bases). From germline, CDR1 is MNHNS and CDR2 SASEGT. Trimming cost V 6 bases and J 4 bases, with 15 bases left between them. CDR3 length equals 14 residues. CDR3 nucleotides: TGTGCCAGCAGGGGTCAGGGGTCGGGCTATGGCTACACCTTC. Its translation: CASRGQGSGYGYTF.

The DNA of the CDR3 is TGTGCCAGCAGCCCTCAGGGCGGCAATCAGCCCCAGCATTTT. This gives the protein CASSPQGGNQPQHF. J is TRBJ1-5 and V is TRBV9; weak D call: TRBD1 (5 bases). CDR1 and CDR2 from the germline V gene are SGDLS and YYNGEE. The CDR3 length is 14 residues. V lost 4 bases and J lost 2, with 10 bases in between.

CDR3 nucleotide sequence: TGTGCCAGCAGTTTATTGGGGGGTTTTTATGGCTACACCTTC. Amino acid sequence: CASSLLGGFYGYTF. This chain links TRBV28 with TRBJ1-2; a possible D gene is TRBD1 (5 bases). Germline lookup yields CDR1 MDHEN and CDR2 SYDVKM. V lost 1 base and J lost 5, with 11 bases in between. The CDR3 spans 14 residues.

This clone was seen once. The chain links TRBV7-9 to TRBJ2-5, with a possible D match to TRBD1 (5 bases). V was clipped by 5 bases and J by 3 bases, with 10 bases between them. The CDR3 is 13 amino acids. CDR1 SEHNR and CDR2 FQNEAQ come from the germline V gene (reference sequence). The CDR3: CASSHRQKETQYF. CDR3 bases: TGTGCCAGCAGCCACCGACAGAAAGAGACCCAGTACTTC. Full variable domain (outside the CDR3, taken from reference TRBV7-9 and TRBJ2-5): DTGVSQNPRHKITKRGQNVTFRCDPISEHNRLYWYRQTLGQGPEFLTYFQNEAQLEKSRLLSDRFSAERPKGSFSTLEIQRTEQGDSAMYLCASSHRQKETQYFGPGTRLLVL.